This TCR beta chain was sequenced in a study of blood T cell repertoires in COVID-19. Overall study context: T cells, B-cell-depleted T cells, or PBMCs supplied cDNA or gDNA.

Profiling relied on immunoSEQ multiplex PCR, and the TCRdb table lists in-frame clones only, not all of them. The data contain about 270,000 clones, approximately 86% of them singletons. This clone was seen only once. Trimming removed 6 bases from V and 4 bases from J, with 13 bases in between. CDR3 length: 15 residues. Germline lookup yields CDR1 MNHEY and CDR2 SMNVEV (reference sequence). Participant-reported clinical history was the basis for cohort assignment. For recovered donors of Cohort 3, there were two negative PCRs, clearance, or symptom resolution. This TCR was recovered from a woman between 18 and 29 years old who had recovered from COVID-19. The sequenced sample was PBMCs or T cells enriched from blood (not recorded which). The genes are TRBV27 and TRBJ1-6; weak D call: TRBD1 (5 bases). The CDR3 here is CASSKLTDYNSPLHF. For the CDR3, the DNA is TGTGCCAGCAGCAAGTTGACAGATTATAATTCACCCCTCCACTTT.